The TCR beta chain described here comes from a study of shared clonotypes between healthy human individuals. General study points: Genetic and exposure-history diversity was limited by the small donor number.

A word on this clone: Its cognate antigen is unknown.

Deep was the level used in running the assay. The method was immunoSEQ multiplex PCR; TCRdb's version includes in-frame clones alone and lacks a portion of them. The profile shows fewer than 650,000 clones, roughly 72% of them singletons. CDR3 size: 13 residues. Germline CDR1 is GTSNPN and CDR2 is SVGIG (reference sequence). Germline trimming cut 6 bases from V and 2 bases from J; bases unmatched to any gene: 6. The source material was PBMCs. V gene TRBV30 combines with J gene TRBJ2-5; 7 bases match TRBD1. The receptor comes from a woman in her thirties or forties in good health. Some clones in this sample may be carry-over from other donors' samples. CDR3 sequence (DNA): TGTGCCTGTTTCCGGGACAGACAAGAGACCCAGTACTTC. It yields the protein CACFRDRQETQYF. The full variable domain, rest sourced from reference TRBV30 and TRBJ2-5, is SQTIHQWPATLVQPVGSPLSLECTVEGTSNPNLYWYRQAAGRGLQLLFYSVGIGQISSEVPQNLSASRPQDRQFILSSKKLLLSDSGFYLCACFRDRQETQYFGPGTRLLVL.